Shown below are 5 T cell receptor beta chains from a single sample sequenced in a study of PD-1 blockade in classical Hodgkin lymphoma. Each and every patient relapsed after autologous stem cell transplantation, and patients got differing brentuximab vedotin exposure. The assay was immunoSEQ multiplex PCR, and TCRdb's table has in-frame clones only and misses some. The table has about 46,000 clones, approximately 73% seen once. The sample in question was peripheral blood mononuclear cells (PBMCs), obtained at baseline. The origin of the receptors is a human donor with classical Hodgkin lymphoma.

This clone was observed a few times. The chain links TRBV7-9 to TRBJ2-2; 9 nucleotides match TRBD2. Germline V gene data show CDR1 as SEHNR and CDR2 as FQNEAQ (reference sequence). Unmatched junction bases numbered 6, after V lost 5 bases and J lost 2 bases. This CDR3 spans 16 amino acids. This chain's CDR3 is CASSPRGLANTGELFF. The CDR3 region has the DNA TGTGCCAGCAGCCCAAGGGGACTAGCCAACACCGGGGAGCTGTTTTTT.

The J gene is TRBJ1-1, the V gene TRBV21-1. TRBV21-1 is shown as a pseudogene. The CDR3 spans 14 residues. CDR3 in amino acids: CASTRAGENPEAFF. The DNA of the CDR3 is TGTGCCAGCACCAGAGCAGGGGAGAACCCTGAAGCTTTCTTT.

This chain links TRBV19 with TRBJ1-5, with 7 bases that match TRBD1. The CDR3 is 15 residues long. The V gene's germline CDR1 is LNHDA and CDR2 SQIVND (reference sequence). V trimming: 8 bases; J trimming: 3 bases; junction bases outside the gene matches: 10. CDR3 amino acids: CASRPRQGFNQPQHF. The CDR3 DNA reads TGTGCCAGTCGCCCCCGACAGGGCTTCAATCAGCCCCAGCATTTT.

The chain combines TRBV6-1 with TRBJ2-1; TRBD1 might be the D (6 bases). With 5 bases removed from V and 0 bases from J, the gap between germline ends came to 11 bases. This CDR3 spans 15 amino acids. The germline V gene encodes CDR1 MNHNS and CDR2 SASEGT. This chain's CDR3 is CASSTDRRSYNEQFF. The CDR3 DNA is TGTGCCAGCAGTACCGACAGGCGCTCCTACAATGAGCAGTTCTTC.

The gene calls are TRBV7-9 and TRBJ2-5; weak D call: TRBD1 (6 bases). This CDR3 has 13 amino acids. Germline V gives CDR1 SEHNR, CDR2 FQNEAQ (reference sequence). V dropped 2 bases and J dropped 3 bases, with 7 bases sitting between them. This CDR3 is CASSLPGEETQYF. DNA of the CDR3: TGTGCCAGCAGCTTACCAGGGGAAGAGACCCAGTACTTC.